This paragraph reports one T cell receptor (beta chain). Its antigen is undetermined. This sample was included in a study of yellow fever vaccine responses in identical twins. Study conclusions and caveats: Twins' vaccine T cell responses reportedly seemed partly convergent and partly personalized.

From the RT-PCR reads, TCRdb called clonotypes with MiXCR, one entry per CDR3 protein. The sample consists of more than 4,500 distinct CDR3 sequences, around nine tenths of them appearing once. This CDR3 has 15 residues. Germline V lookup: CDR1 MDHEN, CDR2 SYDVKM. Trimming took 3 bases from V and 4 from J; bases not matched to a gene: 7. The TCR originated in a woman under 30 who received the yellow fever vaccine. Sequences were derived from T cells from blood (PBMCs), unsorted or a sorted subset (not recorded which), sampled before or after yellow fever vaccination (not recorded which). V usage is TRBV28 and J usage is TRBJ2-7, with 9 bases matching TRBD1. The CDR3 region has the DNA TGTGCCAGCAGTTTGTCGGGACAGGGAGTGTACGAGCAGTACTTC. Its translation: CASSLSGQGVYEQYF.